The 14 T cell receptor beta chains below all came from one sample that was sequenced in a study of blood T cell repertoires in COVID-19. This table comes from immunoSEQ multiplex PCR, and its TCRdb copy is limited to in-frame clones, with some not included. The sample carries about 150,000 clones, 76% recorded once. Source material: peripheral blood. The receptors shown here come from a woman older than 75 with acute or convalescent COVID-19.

Here the CDR3 DNA reads TGTGCCAGCAGCTTAGGCGGGACTCCGGAGGAGTACTTC. Its translation: CASSLGGTPEEYF. The V call is TRBV11-2, the J call TRBJ2-7, with D possibly TRBD2 on 6 matching bases. V gave up 1 base and J gave up 11 bases, with 15 bases separating them. This CDR3 is built from 13 residues. In germline, CDR1 is SGHAT, CDR2 FQNNGV. The entire variable domain, with the rest obtained from reference TRBV11-2 and TRBJ2-7, is as follows: EAGVAQSPRYKIIEKRQSVAFWCNPISGHATLYWYQQILGQGPKLLIQFQNNGVVDDSQLPKDRFSAERLKGVDSTLKIQPAKLEDSAVYLCASSLGGTPEEYFGPGTRLTVT.

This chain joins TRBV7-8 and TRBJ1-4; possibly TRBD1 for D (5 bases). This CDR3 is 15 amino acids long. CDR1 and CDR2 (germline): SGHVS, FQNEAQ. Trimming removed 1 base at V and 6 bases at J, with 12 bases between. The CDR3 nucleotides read TGTGCCAGCAGCTTAGTTTGGGCGGGGGATGAAAAACTGTTTTTT. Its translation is CASSLVWAGDEKLFF. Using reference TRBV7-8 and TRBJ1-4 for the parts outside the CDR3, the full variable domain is GAGVSQSPRYKVAKRGQDVALRCDPISGHVSLFWYQQALGQGPEFLTYFQNEAQLDKSGLPSDRFFAERPEGSVSTLKIQRTQQEDSAVYLCASSLVWAGDEKLFFGSGTQLSVL.

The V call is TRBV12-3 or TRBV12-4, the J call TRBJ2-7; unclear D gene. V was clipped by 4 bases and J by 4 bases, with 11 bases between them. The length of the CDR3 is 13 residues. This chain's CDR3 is CASSYSLSYEQYF. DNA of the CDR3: TGTGCCAGCAGTTATTCCCTTAGTTACGAGCAGTACTTC.

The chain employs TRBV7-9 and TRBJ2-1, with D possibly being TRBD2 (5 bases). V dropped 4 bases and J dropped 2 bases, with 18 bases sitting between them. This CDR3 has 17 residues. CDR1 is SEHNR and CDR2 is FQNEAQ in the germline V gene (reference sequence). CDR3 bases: TGTGCCAGCAGCTCAAAGGGATGGAGGCGGGCCTACAATGAGCAGTTCTTC. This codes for CASSSKGWRRAYNEQFF.

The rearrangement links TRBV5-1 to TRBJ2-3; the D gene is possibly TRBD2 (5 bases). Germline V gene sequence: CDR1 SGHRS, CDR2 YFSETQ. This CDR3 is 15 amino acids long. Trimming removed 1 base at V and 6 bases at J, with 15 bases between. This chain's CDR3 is CASSLQADPGDTQYF. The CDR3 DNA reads TGCGCCAGCAGCTTGCAAGCGGACCCCGGGGATACGCAGTATTTT.

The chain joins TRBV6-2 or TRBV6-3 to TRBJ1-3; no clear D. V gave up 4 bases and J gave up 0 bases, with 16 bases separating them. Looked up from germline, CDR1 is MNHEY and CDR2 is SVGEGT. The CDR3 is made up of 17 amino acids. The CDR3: CASSSSTGKSSGNTIYF. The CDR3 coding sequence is TGTGCCAGCAGTTCCAGTACGGGGAAAAGCTCTGGAAACACCATATATTTT.

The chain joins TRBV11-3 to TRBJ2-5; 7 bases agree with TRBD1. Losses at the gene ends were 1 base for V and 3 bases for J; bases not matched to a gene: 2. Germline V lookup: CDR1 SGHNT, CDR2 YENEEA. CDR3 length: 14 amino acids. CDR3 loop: CASSLGGTEETQYF. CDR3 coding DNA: TGTGCCAGCAGCTTAGGGGGGACAGAAGAGACCCAGTACTTC. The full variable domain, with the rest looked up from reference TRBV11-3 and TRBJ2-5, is EAGVVQSPRYKIIEKKQPVAFWCNPISGHNTLYWYLQNLGQGPELLIRYENEEAVDDSQLPKDRFSAERLKGVDSTLKIQPAELGDSAVYLCASSLGGTEETQYFGPGTRLLVL.

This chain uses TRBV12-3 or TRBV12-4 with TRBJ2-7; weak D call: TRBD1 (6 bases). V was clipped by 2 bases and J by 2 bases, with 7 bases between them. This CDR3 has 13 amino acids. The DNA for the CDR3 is TGTGCCAGCAGTTTAAACAGGGCCTACGAGCAGTACTTC. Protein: CASSLNRAYEQYF.

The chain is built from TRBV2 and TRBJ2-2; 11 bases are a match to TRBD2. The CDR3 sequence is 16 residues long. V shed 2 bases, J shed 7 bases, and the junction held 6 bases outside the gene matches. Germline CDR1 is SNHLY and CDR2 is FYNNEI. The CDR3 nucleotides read TGTGCCAGCAGTGAATTCCTAGCGGGAGGCTTCGGGGAGCTGTTTTTT. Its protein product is CASSEFLAGGFGELFF. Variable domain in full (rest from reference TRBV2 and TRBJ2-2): EPEVTQTPSHQVTQMGQEVILRCVPISNHLYFYWYRQILGQKVEFLVSFYNNEISEKSEIFDDQFSVERPDGSNFTLKIRSTKLEDSAMYFCASSEFLAGGFGELFFGEGSRLTVL.

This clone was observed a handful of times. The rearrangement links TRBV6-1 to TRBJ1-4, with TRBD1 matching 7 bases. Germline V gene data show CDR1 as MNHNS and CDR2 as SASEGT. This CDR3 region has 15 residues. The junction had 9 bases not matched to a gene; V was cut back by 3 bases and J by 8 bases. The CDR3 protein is CASSEPPTGYEKLFF. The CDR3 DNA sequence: TGTGCCAGCAGTGAGCCACCGACAGGGTACGAAAAACTGTTTTTT.

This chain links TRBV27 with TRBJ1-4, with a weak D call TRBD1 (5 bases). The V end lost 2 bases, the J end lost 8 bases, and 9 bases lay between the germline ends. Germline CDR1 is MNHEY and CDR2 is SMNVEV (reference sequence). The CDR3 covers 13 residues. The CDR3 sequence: CASSLPGGEKLFF. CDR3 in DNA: TGTGCCAGCAGTTTACCCGGGGGGGAAAAACTGTTTTTT.

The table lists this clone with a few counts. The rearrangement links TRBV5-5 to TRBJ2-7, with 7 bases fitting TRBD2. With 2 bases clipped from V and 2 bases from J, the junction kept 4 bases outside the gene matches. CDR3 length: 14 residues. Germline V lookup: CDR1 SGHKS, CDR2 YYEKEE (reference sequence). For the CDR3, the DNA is TGTGCCAGCAGCTTAGGGGAGGGAGCCTACGAGCAGTACTTC. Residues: CASSLGEGAYEQYF.

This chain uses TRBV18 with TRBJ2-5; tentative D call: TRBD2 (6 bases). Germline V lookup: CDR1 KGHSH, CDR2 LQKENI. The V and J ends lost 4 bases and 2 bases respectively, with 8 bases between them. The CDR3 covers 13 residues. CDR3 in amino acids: CASSRDFQETQYF. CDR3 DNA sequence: TGTGCCAGCTCACGGGACTTTCAAGAGACCCAGTACTTC.

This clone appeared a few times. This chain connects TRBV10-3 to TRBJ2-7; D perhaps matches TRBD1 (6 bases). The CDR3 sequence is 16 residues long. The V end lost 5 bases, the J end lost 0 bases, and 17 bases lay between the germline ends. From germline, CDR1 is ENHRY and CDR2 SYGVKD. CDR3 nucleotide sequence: TGTGCCATCAGTAACTTCAGGGGCAGGAGCTCCTACGAGCAGTACTTC. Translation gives CAISNFRGRSSYEQYF.